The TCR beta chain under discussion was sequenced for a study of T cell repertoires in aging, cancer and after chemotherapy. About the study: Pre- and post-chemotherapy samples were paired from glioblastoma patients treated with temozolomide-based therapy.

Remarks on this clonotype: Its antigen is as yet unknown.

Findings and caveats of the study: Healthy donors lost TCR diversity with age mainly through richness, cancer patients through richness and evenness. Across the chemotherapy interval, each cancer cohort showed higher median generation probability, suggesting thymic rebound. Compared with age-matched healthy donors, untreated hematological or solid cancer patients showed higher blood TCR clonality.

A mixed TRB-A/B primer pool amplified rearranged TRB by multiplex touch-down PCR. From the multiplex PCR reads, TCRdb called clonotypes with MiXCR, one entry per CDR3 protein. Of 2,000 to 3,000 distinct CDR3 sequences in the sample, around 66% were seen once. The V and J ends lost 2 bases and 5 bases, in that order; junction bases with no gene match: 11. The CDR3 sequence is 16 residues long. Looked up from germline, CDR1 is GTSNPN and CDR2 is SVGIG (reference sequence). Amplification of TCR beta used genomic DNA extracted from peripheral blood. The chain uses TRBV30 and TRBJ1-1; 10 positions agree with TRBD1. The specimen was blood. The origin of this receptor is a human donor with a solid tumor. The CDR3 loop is CAWSTPWTGGDTEAFF. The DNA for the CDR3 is TGTGCCTGGAGTACCCCGTGGACAGGGGGTGATACTGAAGCTTTCTTT.